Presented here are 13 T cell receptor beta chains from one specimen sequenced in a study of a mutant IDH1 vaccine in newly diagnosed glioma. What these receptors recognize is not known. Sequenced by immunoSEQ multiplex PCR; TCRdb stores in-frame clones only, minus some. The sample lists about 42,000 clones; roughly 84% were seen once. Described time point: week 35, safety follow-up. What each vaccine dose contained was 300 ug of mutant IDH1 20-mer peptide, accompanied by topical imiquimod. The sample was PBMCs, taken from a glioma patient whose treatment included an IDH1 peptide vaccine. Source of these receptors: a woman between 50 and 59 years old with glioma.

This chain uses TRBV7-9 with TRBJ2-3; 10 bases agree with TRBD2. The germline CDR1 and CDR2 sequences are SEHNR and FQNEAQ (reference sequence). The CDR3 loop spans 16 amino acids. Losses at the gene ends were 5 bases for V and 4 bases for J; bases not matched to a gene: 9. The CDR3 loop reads CASSPGAGGGSDTQYF. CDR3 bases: TGTGCCAGCAGCCCTGGAGCGGGAGGGGGCTCAGATACGCAGTATTTT. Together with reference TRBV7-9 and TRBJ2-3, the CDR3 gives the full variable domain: DTGVSQNPRHKITKRGQNVTFRCDPISEHNRLYWYRQTLGQGPEFLTYFQNEAQLEKSRLLSDRFSAERPKGSFSTLEIQRTEQGDSAMYLCASSPGAGGGSDTQYFGPGTRLTVL.

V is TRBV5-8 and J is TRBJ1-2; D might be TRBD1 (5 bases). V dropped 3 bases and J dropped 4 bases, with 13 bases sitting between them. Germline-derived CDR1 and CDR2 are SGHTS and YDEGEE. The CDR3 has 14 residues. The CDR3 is CASSYGTLGYGYTF. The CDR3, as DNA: TGTGCCAGCAGCTACGGGACCCTGGGCTATGGCTACACCTTC.

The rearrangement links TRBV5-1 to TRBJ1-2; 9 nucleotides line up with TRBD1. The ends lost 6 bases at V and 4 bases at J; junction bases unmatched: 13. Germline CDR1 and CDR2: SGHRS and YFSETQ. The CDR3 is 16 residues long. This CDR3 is CASIVRPGTGPYGYTF. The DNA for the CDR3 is TGCGCCAGCATAGTCCGTCCCGGGACAGGGCCCTATGGCTACACCTTC. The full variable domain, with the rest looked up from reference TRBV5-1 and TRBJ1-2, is KAGVTQTPRYLIKTRGQQVTLSCSPISGHRSVSWYQQTPGQGLQFLFEYFSETQRNKGNFPGRFSGRQFSNSRSEMNVSTLELGDSALYLCASIVRPGTGPYGYTFGSGTRLTVV.

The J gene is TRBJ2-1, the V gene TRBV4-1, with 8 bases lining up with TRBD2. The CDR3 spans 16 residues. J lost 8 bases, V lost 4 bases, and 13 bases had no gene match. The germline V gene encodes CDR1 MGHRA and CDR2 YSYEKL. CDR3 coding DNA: TGCGCCAGCAGCCTCCAACTAGCGGCCCCAATGGATGAGCAGTTCTTC. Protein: CASSLQLAAPMDEQFF.

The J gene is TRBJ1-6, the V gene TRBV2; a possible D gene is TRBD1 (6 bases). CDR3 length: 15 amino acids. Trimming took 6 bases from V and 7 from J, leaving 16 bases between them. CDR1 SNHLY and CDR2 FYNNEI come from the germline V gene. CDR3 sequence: CASSADGGANSPLHF. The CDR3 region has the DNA TGTGCCAGCAGCGCTGATGGGGGGGCGAATTCACCCCTCCACTTT.

The CDR3: CASSSLGGYGYTF. The CDR3, as DNA: TGTGCCAGCAGTTCACTCGGGGGCTATGGCTACACCTTC. The chain recombines TRBV6-5 with TRBJ1-2; TRBD1 is a possible D gene (5 bases). Germline V gene sequence: CDR1 MNHEY, CDR2 SVGAGI. With 4 bases removed from V and 4 bases from J, the gap between germline ends came to 10 bases. The CDR3 sequence is 13 residues long.

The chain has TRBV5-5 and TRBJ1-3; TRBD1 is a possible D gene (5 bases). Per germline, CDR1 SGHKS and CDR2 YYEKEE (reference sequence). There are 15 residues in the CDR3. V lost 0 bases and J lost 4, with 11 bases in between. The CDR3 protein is CASSLGKGSGNTIYF. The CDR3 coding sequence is TGTGCCAGCAGCTTGGGTAAGGGGTCCGGAAACACCATATATTTT.

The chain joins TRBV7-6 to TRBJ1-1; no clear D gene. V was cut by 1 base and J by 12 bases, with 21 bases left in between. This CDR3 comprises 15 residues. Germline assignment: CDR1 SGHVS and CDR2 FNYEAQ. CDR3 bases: TGTGCCAGCAGCTTAGTAGGAGGCGAGGAAGGGAGGACTTTCTTT. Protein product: CASSLVGGEEGRTFF.

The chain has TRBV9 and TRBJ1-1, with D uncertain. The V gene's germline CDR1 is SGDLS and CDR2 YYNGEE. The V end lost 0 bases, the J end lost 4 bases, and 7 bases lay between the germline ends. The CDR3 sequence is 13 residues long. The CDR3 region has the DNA TGTGCCAGCAGCGTAGGCCAGTTCACTGAAGCTTTCTTT. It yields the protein CASSVGQFTEAFF.

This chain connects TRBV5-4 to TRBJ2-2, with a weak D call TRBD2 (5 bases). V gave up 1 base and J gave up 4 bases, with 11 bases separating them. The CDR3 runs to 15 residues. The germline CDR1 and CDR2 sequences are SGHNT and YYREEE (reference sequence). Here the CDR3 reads CASSLPGISTGELFF. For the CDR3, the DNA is TGTGCCAGCAGCTTGCCCGGGATCAGCACCGGGGAGCTGTTTTTT.

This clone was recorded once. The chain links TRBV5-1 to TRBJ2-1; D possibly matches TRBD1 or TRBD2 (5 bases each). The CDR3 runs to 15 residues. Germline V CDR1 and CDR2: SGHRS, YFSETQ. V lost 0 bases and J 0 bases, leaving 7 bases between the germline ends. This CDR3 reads CASSLDGGSYNEQFF. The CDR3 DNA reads TGCGCCAGCAGCTTGGATGGGGGCTCCTACAATGAGCAGTTCTTC.

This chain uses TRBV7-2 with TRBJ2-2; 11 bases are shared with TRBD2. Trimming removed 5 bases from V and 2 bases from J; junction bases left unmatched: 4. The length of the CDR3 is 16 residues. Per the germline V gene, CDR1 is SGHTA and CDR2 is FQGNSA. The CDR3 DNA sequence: TGTGCCAGCAGCGTTAGCGGGGGGGCAAACACCGGGGAGCTGTTTTTT. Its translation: CASSVSGGANTGELFF.

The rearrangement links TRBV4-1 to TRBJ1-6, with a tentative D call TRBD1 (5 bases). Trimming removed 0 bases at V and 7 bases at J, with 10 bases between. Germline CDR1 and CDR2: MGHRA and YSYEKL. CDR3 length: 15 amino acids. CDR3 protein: CASSQDTGGNSPLHF. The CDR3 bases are TGCGCCAGCAGCCAAGATACCGGGGGGAATTCACCCCTCCACTTT.